The entry below gives a single T cell receptor (beta chain) sequence along with its context. This specimen belongs to a study of blood T cell repertoires in COVID-19. TCRdb keeps only in-frame clones here, not all; method: immunoSEQ multiplex PCR. The repertoire consists of around 130,000 clones, with about 82% occurring once and the leading ten covering under 20%. Deletions cut 1 base from V and 2 bases from J, with 12 bases between. Per germline, CDR1 SGHNT and CDR2 YYREEE (reference sequence). The CDR3 has 15 residues. The sequence was collected from a man aged 55 to 70 with active or convalescent COVID-19. The sequenced material came from peripheral blood. The rearrangement links TRBV5-4 to TRBJ2-5, with D maybe TRBD2 (6 bases). In DNA, the CDR3 is TGTGCCAGCAGCTTGTCGACTAGGGTGCAAGAGACCCAGTACTTC. Protein product: CASSLSTRVQETQYF.